The following is a TCR beta chain sequence with its context. Its target is not known. The data belong to a study of response to subunit inactivated influenza vaccine. Study-wide results and caveats: Authors suggested each seasonal influenza vaccination recruits few new T cells.

Each CDR3 protein gets one entry after TCRdb re-called the RT-PCR reads with MiXCR. The top ten clones hold approximately 13% of a sample with 500,000 to 650,000 distinct CDR3 sequences, about 8% of them seen once. Germline CDR1 KGHSH, CDR2 LQKENI. Trimming stripped 4 bases from V and 3 bases from J, with 15 bases between. The CDR3 loop spans 15 amino acids. The clonotype originates from a man aged 50-75 years who received an inactivated influenza vaccine. J is TRBJ2-5 and V is TRBV18, with a tentative D call TRBD2 (5 bases). The sample consisted of PBMCs from blood, taken roughly 24 months after vaccination. DNA of the CDR3: TGTGCCAGCTCACGGCTGGGAGCAGGCGAAGAGACCCAGTACTTC. Protein product: CASSRLGAGEETQYF.